Sequencing of this T cell receptor beta chain was carried out in a study of T cells after yellow fever vaccination. Looking at the study overall: Fractions low in cell number were prepared with SMART-Seq v4 Ultra Low Input. Whole-study findings and limits: The secondary response was weaker but peaked faster, day 5 versus 15. Primary-vaccination clones mostly resurfaced post-booster (about 96% CD4, roughly 90% CD8).

Ten or more counts support this clonotype. Its antigen is not identified. CDR3 length: 13 residues. Germline CDR1 is SEHNR and CDR2 is FQNEAQ (reference sequence). Trimming cost V 11 bases and J 2 bases, with 15 bases left between them. TCRdb itself ran the 5' RACE reads through MiXCR, one entry per CDR3 protein. The sample shows some 32,000 distinct CDR3 sequences, approximately 4% of them seen only once. The TCR originated in a man aged 30-40 years who received the YFV17D yellow fever vaccine. V usage is TRBV7-9 and J usage is TRBJ1-1; the D gene is possibly TRBD1 (5 bases). Here the sequenced sample was CD8+ T cells sorted from PBMCs, taken 5 days after the yellow fever booster vaccination. As DNA, the CDR3 is TGTGCCGGGGGGGACGAGCTAAACACTGAAGCTTTCTTT. Its protein is CAGGDELNTEAFF.